This TCR beta chain was identified in a study of spatial heterogeneity in lung cancer. Whole-study context: Compared with alpha-chain sequences, beta-chain sequences were consistently detected in greater numbers.

J lost 1 base, V lost 3 bases, and 5 bases had no gene match. The germline gives CDR1 SGHRS, CDR2 YFSETQ. The CDR3 contains 16 residues. Every TCR cDNA molecule carried a tag that served as a unique molecular identifier. TCRdb used MiXCR to reprocess the 5' RACE reads, holding one entry per CDR3 protein. Of tens of thousands of distinct CDR3 sequences in the sample, 13% are singletons; the top ten hold approximately 7%. To note about this clonotype: Its antigen is as yet unknown.

The study, taken as a whole, reports: Whereas they appeared in blood less at follow-up, ubiquitous expanded tumor TCRs appeared there more at resection.

Time point reported: sample taken at primary tumor resection. The sequenced material consisted of unsorted whole RNA from tumor, nontumor lung or frozen PBMC. Donation came from some 72 patients with untreated early-stage non-small cell lung cancer. Material: PBMCs, obtained at surgery. The receptor's source is a male donor with early-stage non-small cell lung cancer. The chain has TRBV5-1 and TRBJ2-2; 8 bases agree with TRBD1. Here the CDR3 DNA reads TGCGCCAGCAGCTCCTTCGGGACAGGGAACACCGGGGAGCTGTTTTTT. This codes for CASSSFGTGNTGELFF. Full variable domain (missing parts from reference TRBV5-1 and TRBJ2-2): KAGVTQTPRYLIKTRGQQVTLSCSPISGHRSVSWYQQTPGQGLQFLFEYFSETQRNKGNFPGRFSGRQFSNSRSEMNVSTLELGDSALYLCASSSFGTGNTGELFFGEGSRLTVL.